Reported below is one T cell receptor beta chain. What it recognizes is unknown. The data were taken from a study of Ad26.COV2.S vaccination and SARS-CoV-2 variants. Study context: Donor was one of the participants in the Ad26.COV2.S arm of the COV1001 trial. Once, or twice with 56 days between doses, Ad26.COV2.S was given intramuscularly.

The treatment is: about 20 received Ad26.COV2.S at low or high dose, single or two shots; about 5 received placebo; per-sample allocation not given. Sampling was done on day 63 after the first vaccine or placebo injection. Study findings and constraints: Spike-specific responses of CD8+ and CD4+ T cells were reported to display substantial breadth after vaccination.

Sequencing used immunoSEQ multiplex PCR; TCRdb keeps in-frame clones, though not all of them. The sample carries approximately 410,000 clones, about nine tenths recorded once. V was clipped by 1 base and J by 5 bases, with 3 bases between them. Germline V gene sequence: CDR1 SGHTA, CDR2 FQGNSA. This CDR3 has 11 amino acids. The rearrangement links TRBV7-2 to TRBJ2-7; D gene ambiguous. This clonotype originated in a person aged 18-60 years who received the Ad26.COV2.S COVID-19 vaccine or a placebo. Sequencing used peripheral blood, obtained in a trial of Ad26.COV2.S vaccine versus placebo. The CDR3 region has the DNA TGTGCCAGCAGCTTAGGTAACGAGCAGTACTTC. Its protein is CASSLGNEQYF.